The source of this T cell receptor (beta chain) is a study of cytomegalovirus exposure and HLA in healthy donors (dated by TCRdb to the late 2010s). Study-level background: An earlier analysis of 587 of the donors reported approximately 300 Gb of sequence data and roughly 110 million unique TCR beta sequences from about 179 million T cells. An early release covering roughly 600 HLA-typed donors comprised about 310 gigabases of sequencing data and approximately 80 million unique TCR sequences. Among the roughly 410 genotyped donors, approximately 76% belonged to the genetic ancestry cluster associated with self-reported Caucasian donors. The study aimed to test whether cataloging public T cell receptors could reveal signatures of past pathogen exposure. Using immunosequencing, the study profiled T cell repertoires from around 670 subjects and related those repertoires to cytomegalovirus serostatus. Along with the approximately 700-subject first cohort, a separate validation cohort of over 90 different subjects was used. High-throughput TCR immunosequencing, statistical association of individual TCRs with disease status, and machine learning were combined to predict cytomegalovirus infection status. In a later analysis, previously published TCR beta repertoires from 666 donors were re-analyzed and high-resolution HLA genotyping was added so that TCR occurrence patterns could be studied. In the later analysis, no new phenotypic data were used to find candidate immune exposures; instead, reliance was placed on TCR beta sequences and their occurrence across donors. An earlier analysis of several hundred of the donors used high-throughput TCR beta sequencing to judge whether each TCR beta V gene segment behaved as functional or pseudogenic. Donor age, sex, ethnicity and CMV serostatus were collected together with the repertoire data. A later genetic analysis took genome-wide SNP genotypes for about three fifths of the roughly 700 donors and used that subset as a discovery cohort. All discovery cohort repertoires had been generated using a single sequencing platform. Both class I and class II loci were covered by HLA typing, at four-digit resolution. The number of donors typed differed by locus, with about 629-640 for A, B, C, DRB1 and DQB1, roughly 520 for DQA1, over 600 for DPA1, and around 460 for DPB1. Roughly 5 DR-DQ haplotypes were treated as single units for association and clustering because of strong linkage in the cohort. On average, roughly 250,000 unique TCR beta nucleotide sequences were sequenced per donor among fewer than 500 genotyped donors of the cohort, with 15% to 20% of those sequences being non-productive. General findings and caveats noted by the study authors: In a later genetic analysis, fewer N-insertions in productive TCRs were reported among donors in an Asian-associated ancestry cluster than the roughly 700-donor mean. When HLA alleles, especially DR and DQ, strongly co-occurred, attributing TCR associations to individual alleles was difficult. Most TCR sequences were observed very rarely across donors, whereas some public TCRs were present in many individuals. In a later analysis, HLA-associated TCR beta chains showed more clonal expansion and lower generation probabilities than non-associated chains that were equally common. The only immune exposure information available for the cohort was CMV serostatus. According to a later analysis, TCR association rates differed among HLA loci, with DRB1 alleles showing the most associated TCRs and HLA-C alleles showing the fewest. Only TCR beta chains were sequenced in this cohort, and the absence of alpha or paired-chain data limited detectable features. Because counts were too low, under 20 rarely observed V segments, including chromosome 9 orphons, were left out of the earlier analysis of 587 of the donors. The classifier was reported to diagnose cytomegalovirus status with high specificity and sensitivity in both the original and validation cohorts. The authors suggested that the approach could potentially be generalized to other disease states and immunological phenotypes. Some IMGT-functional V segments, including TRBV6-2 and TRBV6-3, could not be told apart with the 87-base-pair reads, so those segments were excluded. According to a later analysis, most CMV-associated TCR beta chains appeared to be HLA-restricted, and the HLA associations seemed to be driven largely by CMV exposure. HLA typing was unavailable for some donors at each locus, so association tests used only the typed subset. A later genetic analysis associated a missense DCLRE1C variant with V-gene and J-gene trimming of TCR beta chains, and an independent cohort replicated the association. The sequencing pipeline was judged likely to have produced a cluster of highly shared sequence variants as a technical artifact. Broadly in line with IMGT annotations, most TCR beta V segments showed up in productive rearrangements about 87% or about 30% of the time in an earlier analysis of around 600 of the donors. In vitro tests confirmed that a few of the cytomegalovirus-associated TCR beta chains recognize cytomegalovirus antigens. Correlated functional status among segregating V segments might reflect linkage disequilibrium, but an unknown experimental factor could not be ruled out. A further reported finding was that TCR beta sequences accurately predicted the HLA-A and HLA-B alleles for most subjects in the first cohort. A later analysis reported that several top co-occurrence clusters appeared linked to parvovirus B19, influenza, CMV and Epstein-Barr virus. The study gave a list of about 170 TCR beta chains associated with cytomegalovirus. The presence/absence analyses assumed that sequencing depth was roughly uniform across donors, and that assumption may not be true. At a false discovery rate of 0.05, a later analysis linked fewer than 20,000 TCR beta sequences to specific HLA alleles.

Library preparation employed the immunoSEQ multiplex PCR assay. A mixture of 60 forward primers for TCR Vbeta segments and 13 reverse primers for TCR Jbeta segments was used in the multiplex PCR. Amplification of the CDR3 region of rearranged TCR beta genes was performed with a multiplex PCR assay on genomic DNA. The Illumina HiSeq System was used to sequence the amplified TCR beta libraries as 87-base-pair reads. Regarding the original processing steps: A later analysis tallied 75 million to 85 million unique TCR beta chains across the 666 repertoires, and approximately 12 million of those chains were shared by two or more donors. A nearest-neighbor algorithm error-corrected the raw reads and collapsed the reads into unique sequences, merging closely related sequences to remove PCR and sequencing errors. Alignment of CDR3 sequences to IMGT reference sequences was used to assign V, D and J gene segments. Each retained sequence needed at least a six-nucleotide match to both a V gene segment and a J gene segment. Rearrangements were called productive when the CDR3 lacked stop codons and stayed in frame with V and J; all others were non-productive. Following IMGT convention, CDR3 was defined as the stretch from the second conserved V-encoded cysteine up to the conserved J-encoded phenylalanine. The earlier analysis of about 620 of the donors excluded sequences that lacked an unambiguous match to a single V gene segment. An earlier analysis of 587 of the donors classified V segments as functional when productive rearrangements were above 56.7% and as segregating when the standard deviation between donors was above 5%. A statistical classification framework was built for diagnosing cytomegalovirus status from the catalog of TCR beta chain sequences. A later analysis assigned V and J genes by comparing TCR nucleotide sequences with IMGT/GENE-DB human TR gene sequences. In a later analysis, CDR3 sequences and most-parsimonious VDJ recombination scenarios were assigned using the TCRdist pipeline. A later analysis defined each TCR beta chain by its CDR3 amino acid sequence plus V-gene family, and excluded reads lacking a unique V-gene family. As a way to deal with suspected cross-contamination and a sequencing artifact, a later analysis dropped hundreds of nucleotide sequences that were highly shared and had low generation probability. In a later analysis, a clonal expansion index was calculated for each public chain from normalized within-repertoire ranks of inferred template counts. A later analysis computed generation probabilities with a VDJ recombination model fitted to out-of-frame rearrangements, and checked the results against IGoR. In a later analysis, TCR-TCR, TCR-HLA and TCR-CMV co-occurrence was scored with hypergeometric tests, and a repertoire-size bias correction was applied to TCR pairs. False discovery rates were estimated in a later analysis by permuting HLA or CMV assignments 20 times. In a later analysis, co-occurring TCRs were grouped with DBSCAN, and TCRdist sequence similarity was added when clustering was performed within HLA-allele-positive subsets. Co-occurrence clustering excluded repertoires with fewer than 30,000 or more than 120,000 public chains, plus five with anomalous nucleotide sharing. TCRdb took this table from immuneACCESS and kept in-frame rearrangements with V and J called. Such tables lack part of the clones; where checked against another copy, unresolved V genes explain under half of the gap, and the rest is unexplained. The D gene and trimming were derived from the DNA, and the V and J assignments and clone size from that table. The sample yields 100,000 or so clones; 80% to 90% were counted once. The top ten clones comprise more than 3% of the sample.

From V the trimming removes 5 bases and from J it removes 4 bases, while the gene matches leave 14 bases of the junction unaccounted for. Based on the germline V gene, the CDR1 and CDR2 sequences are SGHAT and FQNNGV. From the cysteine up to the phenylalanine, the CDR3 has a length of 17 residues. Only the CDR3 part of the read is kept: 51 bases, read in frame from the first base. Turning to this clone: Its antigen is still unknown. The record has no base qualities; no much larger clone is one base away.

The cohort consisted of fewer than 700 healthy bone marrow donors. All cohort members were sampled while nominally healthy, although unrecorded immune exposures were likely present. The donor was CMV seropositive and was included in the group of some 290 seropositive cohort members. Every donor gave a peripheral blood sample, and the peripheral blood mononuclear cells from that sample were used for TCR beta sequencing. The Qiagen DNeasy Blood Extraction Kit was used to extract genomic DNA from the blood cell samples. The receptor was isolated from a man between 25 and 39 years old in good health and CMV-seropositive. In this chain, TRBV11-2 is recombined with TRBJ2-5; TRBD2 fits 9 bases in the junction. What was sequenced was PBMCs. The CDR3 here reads CASSRAAWREGRETQYF. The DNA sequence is TGTGCCAGCAGCCGAGCTGCTTGGCGGGAGGGCCGAGAGACCCAGTACTTC.